These T cell receptor beta chains were read from a single sample in a study of T cell responses to AZD1222 COVID-19 vaccine. Clones were sequenced by immunoSEQ multiplex PCR, and TCRdb holds only the in-frame ones, with some missing. The data show about 140,000 clones, with 86% seen just once and about 5% held by the top ten. Here the sequenced sample was peripheral blood, taken 28 days after the second AZD1222 dose. Every receptor here comes from an adult who received the AZD1222 COVID-19 vaccine. Both conserved end residues are part of each CDR3. The D gene is left open where the match is weak. Rows may omit the clone size; those that give it use once, few, many or a size class.

NA TRBJ1-5 TRBV27 17 TRBD1 TGTGCCAGCAGTTTAGGACAGGGTGAGGTTAGCAATCAGCCCCAGCATTTT CASSLGQGEVSNQPQHF
NA TRBJ2-1 TRBV12-3/TRBV12-4 13 NA TGTGCCAGCAGTCCCGGACGGTCTAATGAGCAGTTCTTC CASSPGRSNEQFF
NA TRBJ1-1 TRBV10-3 13 NA TGTGCCATCAGTGAGGCAGAGAACACTGAAGCTTTCTTT CAISEAENTEAFF
NA TRBJ2-6 TRBV7-8 15 NA TGTGCCAGCAGGCTAGAGGGTATAGGGGCCAACGTCCTGACTTTC CASRLEGIGANVLTF
NA TRBJ1-5 TRBV19 15 NA TGTGCCAGTCTGGAAAGGACAGCCCAGAATCAGCCCCAGCATTTT CASLERTAQNQPQHF
NA TRBJ1-1 TRBV12-3/TRBV12-4 13 NA TGTGCCAGCACTTTTATTGGGGGCACTGAAGCTTTCTTT CASTFIGGTEAFF
NA TRBJ2-5 TRBV7-9 15 TRBD1 TGTGCCAGCAGCTTAGCGAAGGGGGCAGGGGAGACCCAGTACTTC CASSLAKGAGETQYF
NA TRBJ2-2 TRBV5-1 14 TRBD1 TGCGCCAGCAGCTTACGACAGGGCATCGGGGAGCTGTTTTTT CASSLRQGIGELFF
NA TRBJ2-1 TRBV29-1 14 TRBD2 TGCAGCGGGGTAGCGGGAGTGCCTCCGGGTGAGCAGTTCTTC CSGVAGVPPGEQFF
NA TRBJ2-3 TRBV10-3 14 NA TGTGCCATCAGTGGTACAGGGACTCTTGGTACGCAGTATTTT CAISGTGTLGTQYF
NA TRBJ2-3 TRBV5-1 13 NA TGCGCCCCATCTGATGGGCCCTCGGATACGCAGTATTTT CAPSDGPSDTQYF
few TRBJ1-2 TRBV29-1 15 TRBD1 TGCAGTTTAAGGGGAGACAGGGGGCCAAACTATGGCTACACCTTC CSLRGDRGPNYGYTF
NA TRBJ1-1 TRBV18 14 NA TGTGCCAGCTCACCGGCGGGATTGAACACTGAAGCTTTCTTT CASSPAGLNTEAFF
NA TRBJ2-7 TRBV7-2 12 NA TGTGCCAGCAGCTCACAGGGTATCGAGCAGTACTTC CASSSQGIEQYF
NA TRBJ1-1 TRBV7-9 12 NA TGTGCCAGCACCCCCAGCCTGACTGAAGCTTTCTTT CASTPSLTEAFF
NA TRBJ2-1 TRBV30 12 TRBD1 TGTGCCTGGAGCGATTACAGGGGCGAGCAGTTCTTC CAWSDYRGEQFF
once TRBJ2-7 TRBV5-4 16 NA TGTGCCAGCAGCTTGACATTTGCTGTAGGCGCCTACGAGCAGTACTTC CASSLTFAVGAYEQYF
NA TRBJ1-3 TRBV6-5 16 NA TGTGCCAGCAGTTACTCGTTCGGCAGCTCTGGAAACACCATATATTTT CASSYSFGSSGNTIYF
NA TRBJ1-5 TRBV12-3/TRBV12-4 13 NA TGTGCCAGCAGGGGAGGGGGGAATCAGCCCCAGCATTTT CASRGGGNQPQHF
few TRBJ2-4 TRBV30 17 TRBD2 TGTGCCTGGAGTGGCAGGACTAGCGGGAGGTCCAAAAACATTCAGTACTTC CAWSGRTSGRSKNIQYF
NA TRBJ2-7 TRBV18 14 NA TGTGCCAGCTCCGAAAGCAGCCCGATAGGGGAGCAGTACTTC CASSESSPIGEQYF
NA TRBJ2-5 TRBV7-9 16 NA TGTGCCAGCAGCGTCCCCGAGGGGGGGGAGGCGAAGACCCAGTACTTC CASSVPEGGEAKTQYF
NA TRBJ1-2 TRBV11-2 12 TRBD1 TGTGCCAGCAGCGGGACAGATTATGGCTACACCTTC CASSGTDYGYTF
once TRBJ2-7 TRBV27 15 TRBD2 TGTGCCAGCAGTACAGGACTAGCGGGTACGGGCGAGCAGTACTTC CASSTGLAGTGEQYF
NA TRBJ2-3 TRBV7-8 15 NA TGTGCCAGCAGTTTAGGGGATTTAAGCACAGATACGCAGTATTTT CASSLGDLSTDTQYF
NA TRBJ1-3 TRBV6-5 16 NA TGTGCCAGCAGTTATTTTGAGGGATTCTCTGGAAACACCATATATTTT CASSYFEGFSGNTIYF
NA TRBJ1-4 TRBV6-4 14 NA TGTGCCAGCATACGGGCCTCAACTAATGAAAAACTGTTTTTT CASIRASTNEKLFF
many TRBJ2-2 TRBV19 14 NA TGTGCCAGTAGTAGGATAGAAAACACCGGGGAGCTGTTTTTT CASSRIENTGELFF
NA TRBJ2-1 TRBV5-1 16 NA TGCGCCAGCAGCCGAGGACAGGGAGGGTCCTACAATGAGCAGTTCTTC CASSRGQGGSYNEQFF
NA TRBJ2-2 TRBV5-1 15 NA TGCGCCAGCAGGCTGGGGACGGAGAACACCGGGGAGCTGTTTTTT CASRLGTENTGELFF
NA TRBJ2-6 TRBV20-1 15 NA TGCAGTGCTAGTCACATTCCGTCTGGGGCCAACGTCCTGACTTTC CSASHIPSGANVLTF
NA TRBJ1-5 TRBV9 15 NA TGTGCCAGCAGCGGGACAGCAGGGGAAGGGCAGCCCCAGCATTTT CASSGTAGEGQPQHF
NA TRBJ1-2 TRBV6-5 15 TRBD1 TGTGCCAGCAGTTACTTCTTGACAGGGGTCTCTGGCTACACCTTC CASSYFLTGVSGYTF
NA TRBJ1-4 TRBV3-1/TRBV3-2 15 NA TGTGCCAGCAGCCACACGAGGGCAGGCGATGAAAAACTGTTTTTT CASSHTRAGDEKLFF
NA TRBJ1-5 TRBV27 13 NA TGTGCCAGCAGCCTAGGGGGGGGTCAGCCCCAGCATTTT CASSLGGGQPQHF
NA TRBJ2-1 TRBV7-8 19 TRBD2 TGTGCCAGCAGCTTAATCACTAGCGGGAGCGCAAGCTCCTACAATGAGCAGTTCTTC CASSLITSGSASSYNEQFF
few TRBJ1-2 TRBV20-1 11 TRBD1 TGCAGTGCCGGGACAGACTATGGCTACACCTTC CSAGTDYGYTF
NA TRBJ2-3 TRBV19 14 NA TGTGCCAGTAGTATAGGGTCTAGGGTGGATACGCAGTATTTT CASSIGSRVDTQYF
NA TRBJ2-6 TRBV14 18 NA TGTGCCAGCAGCCAAATCGATTGGCGGGGAGCTGGGGCCAACGTCCTGACTTTC CASSQIDWRGAGANVLTF
NA TRBJ2-7 TRBV11-1 16 TRBD1 TGTGCCAGCAGCTTAAGCGACAGGGGGGAAAAAGGCGAGCAGTACTTC CASSLSDRGEKGEQYF